This passage covers 8 T cell receptor beta chains from one sample sequenced in a study of shared clonotypes between healthy human individuals. Clones were read by immunoSEQ multiplex PCR, and TCRdb kept only the in-frame ones, dropping some. The table lists around 940,000 clones, more than 75% of them singletons. The sample taken for sequencing was memory CD4+ T cells sorted from blood. The subset: CD45RA-negative fraction. The receptor source for this set is a man aged 18 to 30 in good health.

The CDR3 region has the DNA TGTGCCAGTAGTACAAGACAGGGAGGCAATCAGCCCCAGCATTTT. Translation: CASSTRQGGNQPQHF. The genes are TRBV19 and TRBJ1-5; TRBD1 matches 7 bases. The CDR3 is made up of 15 amino acids. After removal of 4 bases from V and 2 bases from J, the junction contained 5 bases not matched to a gene. Per germline, CDR1 LNHDA and CDR2 SQIVND (reference sequence).

This clone came up a few times. This chain links TRBV29-1 with TRBJ1-1; D gene ambiguous. Trimming cost V 6 bases and J 0 bases, with 11 bases left between them. CDR1 is SQVTM and CDR2 is ANQGSEA in the germline V gene. This CDR3 has 13 amino acids. In DNA form, the CDR3 reads TGCAGCGTCGGTCACGTCATGAACACTGAAGCTTTCTTT. As protein: CSVGHVMNTEAFF.

Turning to this clone: The same CDR3 is also encoded by other DNA sequences in this sample. The V gene is TRBV5-1, the J gene TRBJ2-1, with 11 nucleotides matching TRBD2. V dropped 4 bases and J dropped 6; count of bases not matched to a gene: 6. The length of the CDR3 is 15 residues. Germline V gene sequence: CDR1 SGHRS, CDR2 YFSETQ. The CDR3 sequence is CASSPGTSGSNEQFF. Written as DNA, the CDR3 is TGCGCCAGCAGCCCTGGAACTAGCGGGAGCAATGAGCAGTTCTTC.

The genes are TRBV11-2 and TRBJ2-7; 11 positions agree with TRBD2. The V gene's germline CDR1 is SGHAT and CDR2 FQNNGV. V lost 6 bases to trimming and J lost 5 bases; unmatched junction nucleotides: 15. This CDR3 is 17 amino acids long. CDR3 loop: CASRGGLADRGPHEQYF. The CDR3 nucleotides are TGTGCCAGCAGGGGGGGACTAGCGGATAGAGGTCCCCACGAGCAGTACTTC.

This clone showed up just once. The V call is TRBV11-2, the J call TRBJ2-1; 8 bases map to TRBD2. The ends lost 7 bases at V and 3 bases at J; junction bases unmatched: 5. The CDR3 runs 14 residues. Germline CDR1 SGHAT, CDR2 FQNNGV. CDR3 sequence: CASTTGGIYNEQFF. DNA of the CDR3: TGTGCCAGCACCACGGGAGGGATCTACAATGAGCAGTTCTTC.

The V gene is TRBV15, the J gene TRBJ2-7; tentative D call: TRBD2 (5 bases). The CDR3 runs to 14 residues. The germline V gene encodes CDR1 LNHNV and CDR2 YYDKDF (reference sequence). Trimming shortened V by 0 bases and J by 0 bases, and 6 bases separated the two germline ends. The CDR3: CATSRDRDSYEQYF. The CDR3 DNA sequence: TGTGCCACCAGCAGAGACCGGGACTCCTACGAGCAGTACTTC.

As to this clone: At one end, the junction sequence differs from germline, possibly due to a read error. The chain is built from TRBV6-5 and TRBJ2-3; no definite D call. This CDR3 region has 10 residues. Per the germline V gene, CDR1 is MNHEY and CDR2 is SVGAGI. The CDR3 nucleotides read TGTGCCAGCAGTTACCCGGACCGGAATTTT. As protein: CASSYPDRNF.

This chain links TRBV2 with TRBJ2-7, with TRBD1 identical over 9 bases. Per germline, CDR1 SNHLY and CDR2 FYNNEI. CDR3 size: 13 residues. The V segment lost 7 bases and the J segment 5 bases; nucleotides outside the gene matches: 6. CDR3 sequence: CASIGQGQHEQYF. Here the CDR3 DNA reads TGTGCCAGCATTGGACAGGGGCAGCACGAGCAGTACTTC.